These T cell receptor beta chains were read from a single sample in a study of blood T cell repertoires in COVID-19. The protocol was immunoSEQ multiplex PCR, while the TCRdb copy is restricted to in-frame clones and leaves out a portion. The sample comprises some 260,000 clones, 88% of which are singletons, and around 0.99% rests with the top ten. The sequencing sample was made of peripheral blood. Receptors were obtained from a woman in her forties who had recovered from COVID-19. The CDR3 runs from the conserved cysteine through the conserved F or W. Each record gives: D gene, clone size, J gene, V gene, CDR3 DNA, CDR3 protein. A D gene is named only where the DNA matches it firmly. Clone size is not always given. Where it is, it says once, few, many or a class for expanded clones.

d_call: NA; clone_size: NA; j_call: TRBJ1-5; v_call: TRBV3-1/TRBV3-2; cdr3_nt: TGTGCCAGCAGCCCTCTTCCGGCCCAGGGCTTGCGCCCAGGACAGCCCCAGCATTTT; cdr3_aa: CASSPLPAQGLRPGQPQHF
d_call: NA; clone_size: few; j_call: TRBJ1-2; v_call: TRBV6-5; cdr3_nt: TGTGCCAGCAGTTACCCCGGGGGGTGGACCTTC; cdr3_aa: CASSYPGGWTF
d_call: NA; clone_size: NA; j_call: TRBJ2-7; v_call: TRBV7-9; cdr3_nt: TGTGCCAGCAGCTTCGCCGTCAGATACGAGCAGTACTTC; cdr3_aa: CASSFAVRYEQYF
d_call: NA; clone_size: NA; j_call: TRBJ1-5; v_call: TRBV24-1; cdr3_nt: TGTGCCACCAGTGATACGGGGGGCGGGAATCAGCCCCAGCATTTT; cdr3_aa: CATSDTGGGNQPQHF
d_call: TRBD2; clone_size: NA; j_call: TRBJ2-2; v_call: TRBV7-3; cdr3_nt: TGTGCCAGCAGCCCACCCCTAGCGGGAGGGCCTCACACCGGGGAGCTGTTTTTT; cdr3_aa: CASSPPLAGGPHTGELFF
d_call: NA; clone_size: NA; j_call: TRBJ1-1; v_call: TRBV27; cdr3_nt: TGTGCCAGCAGTTTATCGGGGGCACCTGAGTCTTTCTTT; cdr3_aa: CASSLSGAPESFF
d_call: TRBD1; clone_size: NA; j_call: TRBJ1-4; v_call: TRBV24-1; cdr3_nt: TGTGCCACCAGTGACTCGGGACAGGGCCGTGAAAAACTGTTTTTT; cdr3_aa: CATSDSGQGREKLFF
d_call: TRBD2; clone_size: NA; j_call: TRBJ2-1; v_call: TRBV9; cdr3_nt: TGTGCCAGCAGCCTACGGACTAGCGGGAGATACAATGAGCAGTTCTTC; cdr3_aa: CASSLRTSGRYNEQFF
d_call: NA; clone_size: NA; j_call: TRBJ2-7; v_call: TRBV29-1; cdr3_nt: TGCAGCGTGGGGACAGGGCAGGCGGGAGGGGACACCGAGCAGTACTTC; cdr3_aa: CSVGTGQAGGDTEQYF
d_call: TRBD1; clone_size: NA; j_call: TRBJ2-5; v_call: TRBV19; cdr3_nt: TGTGCCAGTAGAAAACAGGGGGCGGGGGAGACCCAGTACTTC; cdr3_aa: CASRKQGAGETQYF
d_call: TRBD1; clone_size: NA; j_call: TRBJ1-5; v_call: TRBV3-1/TRBV3-2; cdr3_nt: TGTGCCAGCAGCCAATCCGGGACAGGGATGGATCAGCCCCAGCATTTT; cdr3_aa: CASSQSGTGMDQPQHF
d_call: TRBD2; clone_size: NA; j_call: TRBJ2-1; v_call: TRBV5-1; cdr3_nt: TGCGCCAGCAGCTGGATGTCCGGGCTAGCGGTCTACAATGAGCAGTTCTTC; cdr3_aa: CASSWMSGLAVYNEQFF
d_call: NA; clone_size: NA; j_call: TRBJ1-2; v_call: TRBV7-8; cdr3_nt: TGTGCCAGCAGCTCCCATGGCCGTAACTATGGCTACACCTTC; cdr3_aa: CASSSHGRNYGYTF
d_call: TRBD1; clone_size: NA; j_call: TRBJ1-3; v_call: TRBV9; cdr3_nt: TGTGCCAGCAGCGTCCACAGGGGGGATGGTCCTGGAAACACCATATATTTT; cdr3_aa: CASSVHRGDGPGNTIYF
d_call: TRBD2; clone_size: NA; j_call: TRBJ2-3; v_call: TRBV18; cdr3_nt: TGTGCCAGCTCAGGACTAGCGGGAGAAGTTGATACGCAGTATTTT; cdr3_aa: CASSGLAGEVDTQYF
d_call: NA; clone_size: once; j_call: TRBJ2-3; v_call: TRBV12-3/TRBV12-4; cdr3_nt: TGTGCCAGCAGGCGGGACGTCGCAGATACGCAGTATTTT; cdr3_aa: CASRRDVADTQYF
d_call: NA; clone_size: NA; j_call: TRBJ2-1; v_call: TRBV6-5; cdr3_nt: TGTGCCAGCCGACTCCCGGCTAGCAATGAGCAGTTCTTC; cdr3_aa: CASRLPASNEQFF
d_call: TRBD2; clone_size: NA; j_call: TRBJ2-1; v_call: TRBV11-3; cdr3_nt: TGTGCCAGCAGCCTCACTAGCGGAAACAATGAGCAGTTCTTC; cdr3_aa: CASSLTSGNNEQFF
d_call: NA; clone_size: NA; j_call: TRBJ1-2; v_call: TRBV30; cdr3_nt: TGTGCCCGGACCTGGGGAGGAGGCTACACCTTC; cdr3_aa: CARTWGGGYTF
d_call: NA; clone_size: few; j_call: TRBJ2-7; v_call: TRBV24-1; cdr3_nt: TGTGCCACCAGTTTGTCCGGAGCACCAGGGGCGCAGTACTTC; cdr3_aa: CATSLSGAPGAQYF
d_call: NA; clone_size: few; j_call: TRBJ2-3; v_call: TRBV5-8; cdr3_nt: TGTGCCAGCAGCCCGGGACAAGGCACAGATACGCAGTATTTT; cdr3_aa: CASSPGQGTDTQYF
d_call: TRBD2; clone_size: NA; j_call: TRBJ2-7; v_call: TRBV6-5; cdr3_nt: TGTGCCAGCAGCGTGGGGGGGGACGGACCCTACGAGCAGTACTTC; cdr3_aa: CASSVGGDGPYEQYF
d_call: TRBD2; clone_size: NA; j_call: TRBJ2-7; v_call: TRBV2; cdr3_nt: TGTGCCAGCACCATCTTCGCAGGGGGTAGCGGGAGGTTTGGCAACGAGCAGTACTTC; cdr3_aa: CASTIFAGGSGRFGNEQYF